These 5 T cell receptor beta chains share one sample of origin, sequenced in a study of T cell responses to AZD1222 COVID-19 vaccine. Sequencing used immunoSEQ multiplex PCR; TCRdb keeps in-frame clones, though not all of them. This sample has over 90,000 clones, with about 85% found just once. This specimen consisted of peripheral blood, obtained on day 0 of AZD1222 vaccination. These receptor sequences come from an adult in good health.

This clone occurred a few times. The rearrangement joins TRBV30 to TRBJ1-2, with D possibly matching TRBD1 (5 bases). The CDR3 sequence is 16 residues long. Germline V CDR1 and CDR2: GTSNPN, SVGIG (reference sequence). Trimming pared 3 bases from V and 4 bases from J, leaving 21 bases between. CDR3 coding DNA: TGTGCCTGGAGAACAGCTCGTGGCAGGGCAGGCTATGGCTACACCTTC. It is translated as CAWRTARGRAGYGYTF.

In nucleotides, the CDR3 is TGTGCCACCAGTTCAGGGACGACCGAGCAGTACTTC. Protein sequence: CATSSGTTEQYF. The J gene is TRBJ2-7, the V gene TRBV24-1; possibly TRBD1 or TRBD2 for D (5 bases each). The V gene lost 6 bases and the J gene lost 6 bases, with 11 bases spanning the gap. CDR1 is KGHDR and CDR2 is SFDVKD in the germline V gene. The CDR3 has 12 residues.

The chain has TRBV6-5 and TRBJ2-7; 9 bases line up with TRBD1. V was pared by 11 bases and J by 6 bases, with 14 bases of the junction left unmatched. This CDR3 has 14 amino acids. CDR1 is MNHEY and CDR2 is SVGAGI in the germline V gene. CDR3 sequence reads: CASGGVTGGREQYF. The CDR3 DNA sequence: TGTGCCTCAGGGGGTGTGACAGGGGGTCGCGAGCAGTACTTC.

The CDR3 sequence is CASRPGGKDTQYF. In DNA form, the CDR3 reads TGTGCCAGCAGGCCCGGGGGGAAAGATACGCAGTATTTT. The chain has TRBV2 and TRBJ2-3; 7 bases align to TRBD2. The germline CDR1 and CDR2 sequences are SNHLY and FYNNEI. This CDR3 region has 13 residues. V lost 6 bases and J lost 5; bases outside the gene matches: 5.

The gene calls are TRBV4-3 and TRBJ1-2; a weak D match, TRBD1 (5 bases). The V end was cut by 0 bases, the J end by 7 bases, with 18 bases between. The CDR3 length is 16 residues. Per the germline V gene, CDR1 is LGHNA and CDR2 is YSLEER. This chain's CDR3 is CASSQDRQGAALGYTF. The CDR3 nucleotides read TGCGCCAGCAGCCAAGATCGCCAGGGAGCCGCTCTTGGCTACACCTTC.